This TCR beta chain originates from a study of T cell responses to AZD1222 COVID-19 vaccine. General study results and limits: Spike-specific TCR breadth and depth were elevated following two AZD1222 doses. Females outnumbered males among donors, who were mostly white British; clonal diversity was possibly underestimated. At baseline, just a handful of AZD1222 recipients tested seropositive. Nearly half of spike-specific TCRs reportedly go after variant regions that carry no mutations.

For this clone: What it binds is not known.

Data came from immunoSEQ multiplex PCR; TCRdb stores just in-frame clones and leaves some out. The sample lists over 110,000 clones, 90% to 95% occurring once. This sample comprised peripheral blood, obtained on day 0 of AZD1222 vaccination. The source of this sequence is an adult in good health.

The CDR3 sequence is CASSLSPGGETQYF. DNA of the CDR3: TGTGCCAGCAGCTTATCTCCGGGCGGCGAGACCCAGTACTTC. The chain links TRBV7-9 to TRBJ2-5; D uncertain. Trimming left V 2 bases short and J 5 bases short, with 12 bases between. The V gene's germline CDR1 is SEHNR and CDR2 FQNEAQ (reference sequence). This CDR3 region has 14 residues.